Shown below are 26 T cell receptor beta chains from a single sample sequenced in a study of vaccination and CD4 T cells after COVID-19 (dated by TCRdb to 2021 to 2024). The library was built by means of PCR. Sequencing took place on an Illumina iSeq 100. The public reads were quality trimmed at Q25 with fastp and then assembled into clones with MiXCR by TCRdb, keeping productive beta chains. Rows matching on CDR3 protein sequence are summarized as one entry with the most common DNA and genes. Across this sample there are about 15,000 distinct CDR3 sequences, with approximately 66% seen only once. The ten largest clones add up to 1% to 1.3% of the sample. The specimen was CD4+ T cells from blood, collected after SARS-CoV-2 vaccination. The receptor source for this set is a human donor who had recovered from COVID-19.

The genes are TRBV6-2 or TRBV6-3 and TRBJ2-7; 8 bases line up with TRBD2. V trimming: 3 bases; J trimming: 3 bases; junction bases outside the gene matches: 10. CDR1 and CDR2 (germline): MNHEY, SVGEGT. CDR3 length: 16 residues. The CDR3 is CASSYSRGLVVYEQYF. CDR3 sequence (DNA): TGTGCCAGCAGTTATAGCCGGGGACTAGTGGTCTACGAGCAGTACTTC.

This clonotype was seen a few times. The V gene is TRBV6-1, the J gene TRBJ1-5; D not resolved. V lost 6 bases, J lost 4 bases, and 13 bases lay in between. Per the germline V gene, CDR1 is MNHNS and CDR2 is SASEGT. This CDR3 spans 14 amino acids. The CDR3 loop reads CASSSGSLNQPQHF. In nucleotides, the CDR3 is TGTGCCAGCAGCTCCGGGTCCCTTAATCAGCCCCAGCATTTT.

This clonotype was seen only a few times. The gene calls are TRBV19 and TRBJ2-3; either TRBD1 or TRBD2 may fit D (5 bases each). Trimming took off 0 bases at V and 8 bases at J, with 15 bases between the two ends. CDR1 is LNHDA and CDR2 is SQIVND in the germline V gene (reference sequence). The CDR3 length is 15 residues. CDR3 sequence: CASSIDLRQGATQYF. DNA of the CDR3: TGTGCCAGTAGTATAGATTTAAGGCAGGGAGCTACGCAGTATTTT.

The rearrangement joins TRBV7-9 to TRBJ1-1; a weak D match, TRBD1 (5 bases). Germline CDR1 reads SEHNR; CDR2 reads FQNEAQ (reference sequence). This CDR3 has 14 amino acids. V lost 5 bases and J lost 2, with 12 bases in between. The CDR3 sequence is CASSPQAYNTEAFF. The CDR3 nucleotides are TGTGCCAGCAGCCCACAGGCTTATAACACTGAAGCTTTCTTT.

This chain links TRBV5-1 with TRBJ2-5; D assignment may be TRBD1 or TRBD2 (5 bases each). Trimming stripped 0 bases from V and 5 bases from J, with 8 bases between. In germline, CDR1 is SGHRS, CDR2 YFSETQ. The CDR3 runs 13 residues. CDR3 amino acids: CASSLGGVETQYF. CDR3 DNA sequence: TGCGCCAGCAGCTTGGGAGGGGTGGAGACCCAGTACTTC.

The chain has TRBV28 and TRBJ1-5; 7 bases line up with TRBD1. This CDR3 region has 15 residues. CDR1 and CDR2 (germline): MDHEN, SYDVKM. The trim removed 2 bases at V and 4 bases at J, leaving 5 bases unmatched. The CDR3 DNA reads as TGTGCCAGCAGTTTAAACAGGGGAGGGAATCAGCCCCAGCATTTT. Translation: CASSLNRGGNQPQHF. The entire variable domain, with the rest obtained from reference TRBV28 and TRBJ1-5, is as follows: DVKVTQSSRYLVKRTGEKVFLECVQDMDHENMFWYRQDPGLGLRLIYFSYDVKMKEKGDIPEGYSVSREKKERFSLILESASTNQTSMYLCASSLNRGGNQPQHFGDGTRLSIL.

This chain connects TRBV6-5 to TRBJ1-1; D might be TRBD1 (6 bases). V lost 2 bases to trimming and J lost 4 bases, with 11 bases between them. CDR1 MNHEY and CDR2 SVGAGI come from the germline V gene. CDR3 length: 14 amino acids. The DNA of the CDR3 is TGTGCCAGCAGTTACCTTGGGGGCTCCACTGAAGCTTTCTTT. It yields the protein CASSYLGGSTEAFF.

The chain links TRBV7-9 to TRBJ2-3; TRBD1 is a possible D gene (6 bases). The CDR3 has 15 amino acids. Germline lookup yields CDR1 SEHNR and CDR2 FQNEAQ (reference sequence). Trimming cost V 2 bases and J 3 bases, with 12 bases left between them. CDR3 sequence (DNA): TGTGCCAGCAGCTTACAGGGGCCTAGGACAGATACGCAGTATTTT. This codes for CASSLQGPRTDTQYF.

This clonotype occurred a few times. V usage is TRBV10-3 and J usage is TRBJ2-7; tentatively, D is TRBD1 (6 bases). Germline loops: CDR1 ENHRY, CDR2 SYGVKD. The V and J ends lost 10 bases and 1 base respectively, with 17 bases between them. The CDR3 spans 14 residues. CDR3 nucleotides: TGTGCCACCTCGGACAGTCTGGAGTCCTACGAGCAGTACTTC. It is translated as CATSDSLESYEQYF.

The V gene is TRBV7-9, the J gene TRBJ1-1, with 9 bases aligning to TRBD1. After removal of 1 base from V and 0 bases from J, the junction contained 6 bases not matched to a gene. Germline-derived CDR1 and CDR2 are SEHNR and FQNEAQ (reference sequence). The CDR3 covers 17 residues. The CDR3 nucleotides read TGTGCCAGCAGCTTAGACAGGGGGCGAGACATGAACACTGAAGCTTTCTTT. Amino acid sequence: CASSLDRGRDMNTEAFF.

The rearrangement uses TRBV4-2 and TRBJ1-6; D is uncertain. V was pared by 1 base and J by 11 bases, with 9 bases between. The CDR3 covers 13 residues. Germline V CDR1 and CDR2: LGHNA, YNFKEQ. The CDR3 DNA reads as TGTGCCAGCAGCCAAGCAAATGAAACACCCCTCCACTTT. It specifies CASSQANETPLHF.

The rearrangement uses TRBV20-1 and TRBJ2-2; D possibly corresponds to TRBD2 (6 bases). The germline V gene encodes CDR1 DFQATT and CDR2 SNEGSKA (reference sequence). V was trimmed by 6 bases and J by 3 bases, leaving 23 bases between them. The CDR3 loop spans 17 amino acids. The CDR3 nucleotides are TGCAGTGCCCCGGGGCTCGGGAGTCTACAGGACACCGGGGAGCTGTTTTTT. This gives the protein CSAPGLGSLQDTGELFF.

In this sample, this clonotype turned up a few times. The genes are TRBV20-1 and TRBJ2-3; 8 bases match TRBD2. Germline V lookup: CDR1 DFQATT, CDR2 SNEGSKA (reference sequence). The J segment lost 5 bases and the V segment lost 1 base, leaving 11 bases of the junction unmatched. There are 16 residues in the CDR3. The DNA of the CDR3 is TGCAGTGCTAGAGCATCGTTGTCGGGAGGGCGAGATACGCAGTATTTT. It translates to CSARASLSGGRDTQYF.

CDR3: CSVELRRANTGELFF. The CDR3 bases are TGCAGCGTTGAACTTCGACGGGCGAACACCGGGGAGCTGTTTTTT. V gene TRBV29-1 combines with J gene TRBJ2-2, with D uncertain. V was pared by 2 bases and J by 0 bases, with 10 bases between. The germline CDR1 and CDR2 sequences are SQVTM and ANQGSEA. The CDR3 has 15 amino acids.

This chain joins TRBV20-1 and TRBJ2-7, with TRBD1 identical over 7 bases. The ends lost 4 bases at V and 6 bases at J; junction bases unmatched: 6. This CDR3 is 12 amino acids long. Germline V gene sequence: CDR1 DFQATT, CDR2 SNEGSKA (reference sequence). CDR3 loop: CSATTGAGEQYF. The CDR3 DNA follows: TGCAGTGCTACCACAGGGGCTGGCGAGCAGTACTTC.

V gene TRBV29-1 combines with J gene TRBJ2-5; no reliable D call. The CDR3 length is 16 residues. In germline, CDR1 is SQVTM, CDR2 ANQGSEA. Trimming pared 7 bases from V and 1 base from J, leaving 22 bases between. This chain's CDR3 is CSAQPLLDNPQETQYF. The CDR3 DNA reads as TGCAGCGCCCAACCGCTTCTGGATAACCCCCAAGAGACCCAGTACTTC.

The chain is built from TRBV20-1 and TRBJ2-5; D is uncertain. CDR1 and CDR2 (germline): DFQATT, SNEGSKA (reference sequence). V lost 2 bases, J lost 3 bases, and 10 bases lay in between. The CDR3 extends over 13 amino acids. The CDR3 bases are TGCAGTGCTAGAACGGTAGATAAAGAGACCCAGTACTTC. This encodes CSARTVDKETQYF.

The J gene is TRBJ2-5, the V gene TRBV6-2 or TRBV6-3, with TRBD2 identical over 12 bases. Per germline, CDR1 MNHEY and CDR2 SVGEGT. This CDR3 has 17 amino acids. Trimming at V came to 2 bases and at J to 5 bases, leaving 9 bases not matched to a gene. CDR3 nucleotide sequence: TGTGCCAGCAGTTACCCCCCTAGCGGGAGGGCCGAGGAGACCCAGTACTTC. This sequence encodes CASSYPPSGRAEETQYF.

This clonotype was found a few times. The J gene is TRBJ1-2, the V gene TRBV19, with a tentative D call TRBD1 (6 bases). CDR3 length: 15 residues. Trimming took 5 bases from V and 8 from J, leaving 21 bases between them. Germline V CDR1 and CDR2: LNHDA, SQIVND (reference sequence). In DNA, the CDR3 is TGTGCCAGTAGTCGTGGGGGACAAGGGACCATGGGCTACACCTTC. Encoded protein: CASSRGGQGTMGYTF.

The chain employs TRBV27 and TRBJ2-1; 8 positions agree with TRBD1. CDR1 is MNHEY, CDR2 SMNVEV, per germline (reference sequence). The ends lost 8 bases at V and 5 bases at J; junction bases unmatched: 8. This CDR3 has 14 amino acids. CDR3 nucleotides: TGTGCCAGCTCACGGCAGGGGGCCAACAATGAGCAGTTCTTC. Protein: CASSRQGANNEQFF.

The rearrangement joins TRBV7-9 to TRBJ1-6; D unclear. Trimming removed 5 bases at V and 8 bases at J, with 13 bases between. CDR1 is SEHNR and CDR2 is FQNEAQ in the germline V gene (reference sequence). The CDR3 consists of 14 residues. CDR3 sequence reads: CASSPVGMHSPLHF. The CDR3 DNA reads TGTGCCAGCAGCCCCGTGGGCATGCATTCACCCCTCCACTTT.

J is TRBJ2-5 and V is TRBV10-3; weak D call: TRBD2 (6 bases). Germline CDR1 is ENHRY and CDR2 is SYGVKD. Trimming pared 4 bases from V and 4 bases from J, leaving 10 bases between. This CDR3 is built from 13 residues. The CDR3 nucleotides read TGTGCCATCAGTGGCTCTAGCGCAGAGACCCAGTACTTC. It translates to CAISGSSAETQYF.

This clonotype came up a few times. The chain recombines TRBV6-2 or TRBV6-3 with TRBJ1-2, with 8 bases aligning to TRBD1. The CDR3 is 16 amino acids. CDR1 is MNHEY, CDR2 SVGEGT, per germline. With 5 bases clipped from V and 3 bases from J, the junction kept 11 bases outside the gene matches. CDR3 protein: CASSTGQGLRDYGYTF. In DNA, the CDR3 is TGTGCCAGCAGTACCGGACAGGGACTTAGGGACTATGGCTACACCTTC.

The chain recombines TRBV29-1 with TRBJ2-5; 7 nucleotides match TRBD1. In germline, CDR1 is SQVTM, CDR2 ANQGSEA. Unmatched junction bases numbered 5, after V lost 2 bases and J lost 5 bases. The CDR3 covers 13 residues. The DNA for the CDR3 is TGCAGCGTTGAACTACAGGGGTGGGAGACCCAGTACTTC. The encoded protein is CSVELQGWETQYF.

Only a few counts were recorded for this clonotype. This CDR3 reads CASSQDTGELFF. CDR3 nucleotides: TGTGCCAGCAGCCAAGACACCGGGGAGCTGTTTTTT. The chain links TRBV7-9 to TRBJ2-2; no reliable D call. V was cut by 5 bases and J by 3 bases, with 4 bases left in between. Germline CDR1 is SEHNR and CDR2 is FQNEAQ (reference sequence). CDR3 length: 12 amino acids. Together with reference TRBV7-9 and TRBJ2-2, the CDR3 gives the full variable domain: DTGVSQNPRHKITKRGQNVTFRCDPISEHNRLYWYRQTLGQGPEFLTYFQNEAQLEKSRLLSDRFSAERPKGSFSTLEIQRTEQGDSAMYLCASSQDTGELFFGEGSRLTVL.

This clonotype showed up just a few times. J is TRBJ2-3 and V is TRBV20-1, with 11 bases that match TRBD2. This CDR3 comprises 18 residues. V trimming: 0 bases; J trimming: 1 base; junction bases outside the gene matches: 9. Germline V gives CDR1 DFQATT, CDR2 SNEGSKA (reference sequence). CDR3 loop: CSARDRASGRLRTDTQYF. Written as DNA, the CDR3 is TGCAGTGCTAGAGATCGGGCTAGCGGGAGGCTTCGCACAGATACGCAGTATTTT.